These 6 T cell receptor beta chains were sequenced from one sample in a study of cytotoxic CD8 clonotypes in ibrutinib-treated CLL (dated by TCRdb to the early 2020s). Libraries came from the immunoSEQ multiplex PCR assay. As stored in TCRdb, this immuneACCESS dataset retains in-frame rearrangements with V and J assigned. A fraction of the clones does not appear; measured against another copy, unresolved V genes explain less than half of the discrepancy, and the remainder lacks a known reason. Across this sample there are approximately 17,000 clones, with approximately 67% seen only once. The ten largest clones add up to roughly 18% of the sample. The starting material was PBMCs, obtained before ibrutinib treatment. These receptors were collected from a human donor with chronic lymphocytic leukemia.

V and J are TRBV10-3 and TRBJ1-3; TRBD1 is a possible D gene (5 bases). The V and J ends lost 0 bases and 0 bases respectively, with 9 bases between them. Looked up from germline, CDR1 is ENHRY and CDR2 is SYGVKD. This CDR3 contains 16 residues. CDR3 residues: CAISESRTPSGNTIYF. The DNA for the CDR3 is TGTGCCATCAGTGAGTCCAGGACACCCTCTGGAAACACCATATATTTT.

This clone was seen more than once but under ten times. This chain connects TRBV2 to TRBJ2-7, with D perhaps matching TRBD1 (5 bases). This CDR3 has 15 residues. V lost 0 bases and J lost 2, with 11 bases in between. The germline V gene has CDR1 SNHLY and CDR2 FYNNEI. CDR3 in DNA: TGTGCCAGCAGTGAAGCCCCAGACAGACCCTACGAGCAGTACTTC. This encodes CASSEAPDRPYEQYF.

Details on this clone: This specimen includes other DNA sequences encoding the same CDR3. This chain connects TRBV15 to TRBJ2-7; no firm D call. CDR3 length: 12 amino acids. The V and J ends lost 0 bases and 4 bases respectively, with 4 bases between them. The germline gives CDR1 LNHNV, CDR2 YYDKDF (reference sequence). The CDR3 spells CATSRDIYEQYF. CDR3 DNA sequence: TGTGCCACCAGCAGAGATATATACGAGCAGTACTTC.

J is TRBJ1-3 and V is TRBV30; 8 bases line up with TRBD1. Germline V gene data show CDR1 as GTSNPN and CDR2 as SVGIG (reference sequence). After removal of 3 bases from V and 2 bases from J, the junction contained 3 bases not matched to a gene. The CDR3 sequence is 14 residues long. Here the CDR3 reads CAWRQQGAGNTIYF. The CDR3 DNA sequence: TGTGCCTGGAGACAACAGGGGGCTGGAAACACCATATATTTT.

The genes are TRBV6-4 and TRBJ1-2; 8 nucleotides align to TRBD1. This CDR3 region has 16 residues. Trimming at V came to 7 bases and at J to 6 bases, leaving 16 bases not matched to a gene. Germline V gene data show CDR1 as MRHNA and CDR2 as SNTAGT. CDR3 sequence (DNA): TGTGCCAGCACCGCAACCCGCGGACAGGGAGGCGATGGCTACACCTTC. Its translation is CASTATRGQGGDGYTF.

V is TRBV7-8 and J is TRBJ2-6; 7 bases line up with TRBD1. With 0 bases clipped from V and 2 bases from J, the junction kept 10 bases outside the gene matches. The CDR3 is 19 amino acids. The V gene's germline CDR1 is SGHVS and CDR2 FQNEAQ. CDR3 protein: CASSLAYLTGITGANVLTF. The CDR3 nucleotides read TGTGCCAGCAGCTTAGCTTACCTGACAGGGATTACTGGGGCCAACGTCCTGACTTTC.